This T cell receptor beta chain is from a study of cytomegalovirus exposure and HLA in healthy donors. Study summary: Some 91 million unique TCRs from HLA-typed donors were held in an early release of data. When 300 to 500 donors were genotyped, roughly 78% of them were found to fall in the Caucasian-associated ancestry cluster. Study conclusions and caveats: The authors listed 150 to 200 TCR beta chains as cytomegalovirus-associated. Most TCRs appeared rarely, but some public TCRs recurred in many donors.

CDR3 length: 16 residues. Germline V gives CDR1 SGHDN, CDR2 FVKESK. Trimming took 1 base from V and 4 from J; bases not matched to a gene: 7. The PCR was carried out with 60 Vbeta primers and 13 Jbeta primers. Some clones are missing from TCRdb's copy, which holds only in-frame ones; the method was immunoSEQ multiplex PCR. The table lists around 100,000 clones, about 80% of them singletons. As to this clone: Its antigen is not known.

The sequenced material came from PBMCs. The rearrangement links TRBV14 to TRBJ2-5, with 9 bases aligning to TRBD1. The sequence derives from a woman aged 18-29 years in good health and CMV-seropositive. CDR3 DNA: TGTGCCAGCAGCCAAGGGGACAGGGAAATCGTAGAGACCCAGTACTTC. Translating gives CASSQGDREIVETQYF.